The entry below describes one TCR beta chain. Its antigen is not yet known. No quality values exist for individual bases; no much larger clone is one base distant. The sample is drawn from a study of blood T cell repertoires in COVID-19 (TCRdb year 2020). In the study overall: Collaborator samples came from the United States, Italy and Spain and covered acute and convalescent phases of COVID-19. The samples were drawn from two sources: the first 160 participants of the ongoing ImmuneRACE study, and 1,254 subjects contributed by 6 global collaborators. The material from the prospective study consisted of cDNA or gDNA derived from T cells, B-cell-depleted T cells, or PBMCs. Deeply sampled blood TCRbeta repertoires from subjects exposed to, actively infected with, or recovered from COVID-19 were included in the dataset. Where available, HLA class I and class II types were obtained from metadata supplied by the sample provider rather than from assay-based typing. A de-identified subject ID, COVID-19 status, age in years and sex were almost always included in the sample metadata. A freely available public database, intended as a resource for researchers studying the immune response to SARS-CoV-2, is where the repertoires were released.

Overall results and qualifications from the work: Clinical and demographic metadata were provided uncurated, with the amount varying by source and participant.

TCRbeta CDR3 regions were amplified from genomic DNA using the immunoSEQ Assay, a bias-controlled multiplex PCR. As for the authors' bioinformatics: The number of nucleated cells in each sample was estimated from the amplification of reference gene primers within the assay. To quantify the absolute abundance of each unique TCRbeta CDR3 rearrangement, sequence reads were collapsed and filtered. For each sample, productive Simpson clonality was calculated by taking the square root of Simpson's diversity index across productive rearrangements. This is the immuneACCESS table as TCRdb keeps it, with only in-frame sequences that have V and J called. A part of the clones is gone; compared with another copy, unresolved V genes explain less than half, and the rest is unexplained. V and J calls and clone size come straight from that table; D and trimming were deduced from the DNA. In all, the sample holds about 100,000 clones, and roughly 82% of those were seen once. About 5% of the sample is in the top ten clones.

Whole blood was collected in K2EDTA tubes by collaborating institutions according to the institutions' own protocols. For TCRbeta analysis, collaborators shipped samples in one of three forms: frozen whole blood, isolated PBMCs, or DNA extracted from either of those sample types. The clonotype originates from a man aged 55 to 70 with acute or convalescent COVID-19. Sequencing was done on a sample of peripheral blood.

The DNA is as follows: TGTGCCAGCAGTCCCCTCGCCGGGGACAGAACTTACTTC. This gives the protein CASSPLAGDRTYF. Recombination linked TRBV6-2 or TRBV6-3 to TRBJ2-5, with 7 bases aligning to TRBD1. Taken from the germline V gene, the CDR1 and CDR2 loops are MNHEY and SVGEGT. V and J are trimmed by 5 bases and 14 bases, and the gene matches miss 14 bases of the junction. The CDR3 spans 13 residues, from the cysteine through the phenylalanine. Only the CDR3 portion is preserved as DNA: 39 bases, with reading frame beginning at the first base.